Following are 21 T cell receptor beta chains from one sample sequenced in a study of shared clonotypes between healthy human individuals. This table comes from immunoSEQ multiplex PCR, and its TCRdb copy is limited to in-frame clones, with some not included. The repertoire holds some 1,100,000 clones, with 75% to 80% as singletons. Sequencing was performed on memory CD4+ T cells from PBMCs. Subset indicated: CD45RA-negative fraction. The receptors derive from a man aged 18 to 29 in good health. Some clones in this sample may be carry-over from other donors' samples.

V gene TRBV12-5 combines with J gene TRBJ2-5; D ambiguous. CDR3 size: 13 residues. The V gene's germline CDR1 is LGHNT and CDR2 FRNRAP. The V end lost 3 bases, the J end lost 4 bases, and 9 bases lay between the germline ends. In DNA, the CDR3 is TGTGCTAGTGGTTTAATGAGTGGAGAGACCCAGTACTTC. This encodes CASGLMSGETQYF.

This clone was recorded once. CDR3 coding DNA: TGCGCCAGCAGCTTTAATTCAGGAGGGGACACTGAAGCTTTCTTT. This codes for CASSFNSGGDTEAFF. The chain combines TRBV5-1 with TRBJ1-1, with a possible D match to TRBD1 (5 bases). This CDR3 has 15 amino acids. V shed 2 bases and J shed 3 bases, with 14 bases lying between them. The V gene's germline CDR1 is SGHRS and CDR2 YFSETQ.

V and J are TRBV28 and TRBJ2-7; TRBD1 matches at 11 bases. Germline V gene sequence: CDR1 MDHEN, CDR2 SYDVKM. Trimming removed 6 bases from V and 6 bases from J; junction bases left unmatched: 10. This CDR3 has 15 residues. For the CDR3, the DNA is TGTGCCAGCAGCCAGAGGACAGGGGGCGTCTCCGAGCAGTACTTC. As protein: CASSQRTGGVSEQYF. Variable domain in full (rest from reference TRBV28 and TRBJ2-7): DVKVTQSSRYLVKRTGEKVFLECVQDMDHENMFWYRQDPGLGLRLIYFSYDVKMKEKGDIPEGYSVSREKKERFSLILESASTNQTSMYLCASSQRTGGVSEQYFGPGTRLTVT.

The chain employs TRBV6-4 and TRBJ2-3; D may be TRBD2 (5 bases). The germline gives CDR1 MRHNA, CDR2 SNTAGT. There are 11 residues in the CDR3. The germline V and J ends were trimmed by 9 bases and 5 bases, with 9 bases remaining between them. The CDR3 DNA sequence: TGTGCCAGGGAAGAGGGAGATACGCAGTATTTT. This gives the protein CAREEGDTQYF.

The chain is built from TRBV2 and TRBJ2-4; no reliable D call. The CDR3 extends over 13 amino acids. V was shortened by 4 bases and J by 0 bases, with 4 bases between the two germline ends. Germline CDR1 and CDR2: SNHLY and FYNNEI. The CDR3 spells CASSGLAKNIQYF. CDR3 bases: TGTGCCAGCAGTGGACTAGCCAAAAACATTCAGTACTTC.

This chain connects TRBV6-5 to TRBJ2-7; the match to TRBD2 covers 7 bases. V lost 0 bases and J lost 6; bases outside the gene matches: 5. The germline CDR1 and CDR2 sequences are MNHEY and SVGAGI. This CDR3 is built from 14 residues. The CDR3 nucleotides are TGTGCCAGCAGTTACTCGGGCGGGAGCTCCGAGCAGTACTTC. Protein: CASSYSGGSSEQYF.

A few counts support this clone. The chain joins TRBV7-2 to TRBJ2-3; 10 bases align to TRBD2. Germline CDR1 reads SGHTA; CDR2 reads FQGNSA. The CDR3 is 18 residues long. V shed 1 base, J shed 4 bases, and the junction held 11 bases outside the gene matches. In DNA, the CDR3 is TGTGCCAGCAGCTTAGTCACCCGGGCTAGCGGGAGTGCAGATACGCAGTATTTT. It translates to CASSLVTRASGSADTQYF.

This sequence joins TRBV30 and TRBJ2-1; 14 bases line up with TRBD2. This CDR3 is built from 17 residues. The germline gives CDR1 GTSNPN, CDR2 SVGIG (reference sequence). V shed 1 base, J shed 8 bases, and the junction held 10 bases outside the gene matches. CDR3 nucleotide sequence: TGTGCCTGGAGTGCAGGGGGGACTAGCGGGAGTTTTCATGAGCAGTTCTTC. It specifies CAWSAGGTSGSFHEQFF.

This clone was counted a single time. V usage is TRBV2 and J usage is TRBJ2-7, with TRBD1 as a possible D gene (6 bases). Trimming removed 2 bases at V and 0 bases at J, with 17 bases between. Germline CDR1 reads SNHLY; CDR2 reads FYNNEI. CDR3 size: 17 residues. CDR3 sequence (DNA): TGTGCCAGCAGTGAACCTCCCGGGCGCAGGGGCTCCTACGAGCAGTACTTC. Encoded protein: CASSEPPGRRGSYEQYF.

The chain uses TRBV5-1 and TRBJ2-7; 10 bases match TRBD2. The CDR3 sequence is 15 residues long. Germline loops: CDR1 SGHRS, CDR2 YFSETQ. V lost 4 bases, J lost 3 bases, and 7 bases stayed unmatched. CDR3 in amino acids: CASSPLAGFRYEQYF. The DNA for the CDR3 is TGCGCCAGCAGCCCACTAGCGGGATTCCGCTACGAGCAGTACTTC.

This clone was counted a few times. The V gene is TRBV28, the J gene TRBJ2-4; no definite D call. V lost 5 bases, J lost 4 bases, and 21 bases lay in between. There are 17 residues in the CDR3. Germline CDR1 reads MDHEN; CDR2 reads SYDVKM. The CDR3 sequence is CASSPSHVRDLKNIQYF. CDR3 DNA: TGTGCCAGCAGTCCAAGCCACGTCCGAGATCTTAAAAACATTCAGTACTTC.

The V call is TRBV6-6, the J call TRBJ1-2; 8 bases align to TRBD1. The CDR3 totals 14 residues. Trimming took 4 bases from V and 4 from J; bases not matched to a gene: 5. Germline V gene data show CDR1 as MNHNY and CDR2 as SVGAGI (reference sequence). This CDR3 is CASSSTGGGYGYTF. CDR3 coding DNA: TGTGCCAGCAGTTCCACAGGGGGGGGCTATGGCTACACCTTC.

The count of this clone is one. The chain recombines TRBV28 with TRBJ2-2; D is perhaps TRBD1 or TRBD2 (6 bases each). Trimming took off 5 bases at V and 4 bases at J, with 14 bases between the two ends. The CDR3 runs 15 residues. Per germline, CDR1 MDHEN and CDR2 SYDVKM. CDR3 residues: CASSGGRRGTGELFF. The CDR3 nucleotides read TGTGCCAGCAGTGGGGGGCGCAGGGGCACCGGGGAGCTGTTTTTT.

The chain recombines TRBV2 with TRBJ2-5; D not resolved. Germline V lookup: CDR1 SNHLY, CDR2 FYNNEI. V lost 2 bases to trimming and J lost 0 bases, with 10 bases between them. This CDR3 contains 15 residues. The CDR3, as DNA: TGTGCCAGCAGTGAATGGCCGGCGTACCAAGAGACCCAGTACTTC. The encoded protein is CASSEWPAYQETQYF. The entire variable domain, with the rest obtained from reference TRBV2 and TRBJ2-5, is as follows: EPEVTQTPSHQVTQMGQEVILRCVPISNHLYFYWYRQILGQKVEFLVSFYNNEISEKSEIFDDQFSVERPDGSNFTLKIRSTKLEDSAMYFCASSEWPAYQETQYFGPGTRLLVL.

The J gene is TRBJ2-2, the V gene TRBV2; the D gene could be TRBD1 or TRBD2 (5 bases each). The ends were cut back, 7 bases at V and 4 bases at J, with 10 bases in the middle. The CDR3 has 13 amino acids. The germline V gene has CDR1 SNHLY and CDR2 FYNNEI. This CDR3 reads CASNRDGTGELFF. DNA for the CDR3: TGTGCCAGCAATCGGGACGGCACCGGGGAGCTGTTTTTT.

This clone has only a few counts. This chain connects TRBV29-1 to TRBJ1-2; tentatively, D is TRBD1 (5 bases). The CDR3 totals 10 residues. Per germline, CDR1 SQVTM and CDR2 ANQGSEA. Trimming removed 4 bases at V and 13 bases at J, with 13 bases between. The chain's CDR3 is CSVGSLGLTF. The CDR3 nucleotides read TGCAGCGTTGGTTCTTTGGGGCTCACCTTC.

V and J are TRBV5-5 and TRBJ2-7, with 7 bases that match TRBD2. Germline trimming cut 4 bases from V and 1 base from J; bases unmatched to any gene: 11. CDR3 length: 16 residues. Germline CDR1 and CDR2: SGHKS and YYEKEE (reference sequence). Here the CDR3 DNA reads TGTGCCAGCAGCCCCCTGGCGGGGAGGGTATCCTACGAGCAGTACTTC. Its protein is CASSPLAGRVSYEQYF.

The chain is built from TRBV11-3 and TRBJ2-5, with TRBD1 matching 11 bases. Trimming removed 4 bases from V and 5 bases from J; junction bases left unmatched: 6. The CDR3 length is 15 residues. Germline CDR1 is SGHNT and CDR2 is YENEEA. The CDR3 DNA sequence: TGTGCCAGCAGCTCTGGGACAGGGGGTAGTGAGACCCAGTACTTC. Translating gives CASSSGTGGSETQYF.

This clone was seen a single time. This chain connects TRBV27 to TRBJ1-1; TRBD1 might be the D (6 bases). The CDR3 loop spans 14 amino acids. The germline V and J ends were trimmed by 9 bases and 0 bases, with 14 bases remaining between them. Germline CDR1 MNHEY, CDR2 SMNVEV (reference sequence). The DNA for the CDR3 is TGTGCCAGTGGACGGGGGCTCATGAACACTGAAGCTTTCTTT. Protein: CASGRGLMNTEAFF.

The count of this clone is one. The chain couples TRBV11-1 to TRBJ1-1, with D possibly TRBD1 on 5 matching bases. Germline CDR1 SGHAT, CDR2 FQDESV (reference sequence). The V gene lost 3 bases and the J gene lost 5 bases, with 10 bases spanning the gap. This CDR3 contains 13 residues. The DNA of the CDR3 is TGTGCCAGCAGCTTTGGGGGACGGACTGAAGCTTTCTTT. Its protein product is CASSFGGRTEAFF.

As concerns this clone: Since a much larger clone is just one base distant, this may be a read error. The genes are TRBV14 and TRBJ2-1; unclear D gene. The CDR3 runs to 13 residues. Germline V lookup: CDR1 SGHDN, CDR2 FVKESK. V lost 4 bases to trimming and J lost 0 bases, with 4 bases between them. The CDR3 here is CASSRSSYNEQFF. CDR3 DNA sequence: TGTGCCAGCAGCCGGAGCTCCTACAATGAGCAGTTCTTC.